Below, one T cell receptor beta chain is given with its context. Only one count was recorded for this clone. Its antigen target is currently unknown. No base-level quality is on record; no much larger clone is a single base apart. This sample is part of a study of CD4+ T cells in melanoma (dated by TCRdb to 2021 to 2024). At the level of the whole study: The study investigated neoantigen-specific CD4+ T cells in human melanoma. What the work shows at the level of the full study, not this receptor alone: Diverse differentiation states were reported to be shown by neoantigen-specific CD4+ T cells in melanoma. The report described a correlation between neoantigen-specific CD4+ T cells and the function of CD8+ T cells, macrophages and B cells.

Donors were patients with melanoma. Taken from cysteine to phenylalanine, the CDR3 has 13 residues. Of all the DNA, just the CDR3 is kept, 39 bases in frame from base 1. CDR1 is given as SGHTA and CDR2 as FQGNSA, both from the germline V gene. After removal of 3 bases from V and 8 bases from J, the junction retains 5 bases not matched to a gene. Library construction relied on the immunoSEQ multiplex PCR assay. Entries here come from immuneACCESS through TCRdb and include only in-frame sequences with V and J called. Some clones fail to appear in such tables; in the studies checked, an unresolved V gene covers under half of the shortfall, and the cause of the remainder is unknown. The table for this sample lists 15,000 to 20,000 clones; roughly 85% of them were counted only once. The leading ten clones occupy around 5.1% of the sample.

The chain links TRBV7-2 with TRBJ1-2, with TRBD1 identical over 8 junction bases. This sequence originates from a human donor with melanoma. The sequenced sample consisted of cells from a culture (not recorded whether cultured in vitro). The CDR3 is CASSLSGGWGYTF. The DNA is as follows: TGTGCCAGCAGCTTGTCAGGGGGCTGGGGCTACACCTTC.